Listed below are T cell receptor beta chains from one sample, sequenced in a study of blood T cells in healthy people across ages. Via MiXCR, TCRdb re-called the 5' RACE reads, giving one row per CDR3 protein. The repertoire holds 580,000 or so distinct CDR3 sequences, with around 48% as singletons. Sequencing was carried out using blood. The source of these receptors is a man older than 75 in good health. CDR3s include the opening cysteine and the closing phenylalanine or tryptophan. D genes are given only for firm matches. The size entry is marked missing in some rows and otherwise reads once, few, many or a size class.

j_gene	abundance	d_gene	v_gene	CDR3nt	CDR3aa
TRBJ2-1	.	TRBD1	TRBV20-1	TGCAGTGCCACCAGGACAGGGGCCAGCTCCTACAATGAGCAGTTCTTC	CSATRTGASSYNEQFF
TRBJ2-1	few	TRBD2	TRBV5-1	TGCGCCAGCAGCTTCAGCCAGGGAGGGGATGAGCAGTTCTTC	CASSFSQGGDEQFF
TRBJ2-5	.	.	TRBV29-1	TGCAGCGTCAGACCAGGCTACAATGAGCAGTACTTC	CSVRPGYNEQYF
TRBJ1-2	many	.	TRBV6-6	TGTGCCACCATGGACAAGAACTATGGCTACACCTTC	CATMDKNYGYTF
TRBJ2-1	.	.	TRBV10-3	TGTGCCACCGTTGATCCCCCCCACAATGAGCAGTTCTTC	CATVDPPHNEQFF
TRBJ1-2	.	TRBD1	TRBV6-5	TGTGCCAGCAGAGATTCAGGGGGCGAATCCACTGATGGCTACACCTTC	CASRDSGGESTDGYTF
TRBJ2-7	many	.	TRBV29-1	TGCAGCGTTGAGGGAGGCCAGACCTACGAGCAGTACTTC	CSVEGGQTYEQYF
TRBJ2-3	.	.	TRBV5-5	TGTGCCAGCAGCTTGGAGTCCGACTCTAGCACAGATACGCAGTATTTT	CASSLESDSSTDTQYF
TRBJ2-7	.	.	TRBV28	TGTGCCAGCAGTTCCCCCGCCGGGAACACCTACGAGCAGTACTTC	CASSSPAGNTYEQYF
TRBJ2-7	.	.	TRBV4-3	TGCGCCAGCAGCCAAGAGGGGAGCTACAATGAGCAGAACTTC	CASSQEGSYNEQNF
TRBJ1-1	.	.	TRBV7-2	TGTACCAGCAGCTTAGACAGGGCTTGGAACACTGAAGCTTTCTTT	CTSSLDRAWNTEAFF
TRBJ1-2	.	.	TRBV6-2/TRBV6-3	TGTGCCAGCAGTTACTCTGGGCAGTATGGCTACACCTTC	CASSYSGQYGYTF
TRBJ2-5	.	.	TRBV5-6	TGTGCCAGCAGATCCCTATACGGGGAGACCCAGTACTTC	CASRSLYGETQYF
TRBJ2-7	many	TRBD1	TRBV18	TGTGCCAGCTCTAGCGACAGGGGATACGAGCAGTACTTC	CASSSDRGYEQYF
TRBJ1-2	.	.	TRBV18	TGTGCCAGCTCTGACTTCGGCGGGGGCTATGGCTACACCTTC	CASSDFGGGYGYTF
TRBJ2-2	.	.	TRBV12-3/TRBV12-4	TGTGCCAGCAGTCCCCAATCCAGAGGGAACACCGGGGAGCTGTTTTTT	CASSPQSRGNTGELFF
TRBJ1-4	.	.	TRBV28	TGTGCCAGCCGGGGGGGGGTTAACGAAAAACTGTTTTTT	CASRGGVNEKLFF
TRBJ1-2	few	.	TRBV5-1	TGCGCCAGCAGCCCGAACGAGCCCTCTTATGGCTACACCTTC	CASSPNEPSYGYTF
TRBJ2-7	.	TRBD2	TRBV7-9	TGTGCCAGCAGCACCCAGGTGGGGCGGGAGGGCCCCCTTACCTACGAGCAGTACTTC	CASSTQVGREGPLTYEQYF
TRBJ1-2	.	TRBD1	TRBV20-1	TGCAGTGCTCTTCCAGGGGGAGACTTGAACTATGGCTACACCTTC	CSALPGGDLNYGYTF
TRBJ2-1	.	.	TRBV2	TGTGCCAGCAAGCCTAATGAGCAGTTCTTC	CASKPNEQFF
TRBJ2-7	.	TRBD1	TRBV12-3/TRBV12-4	TGTGCCAGCAGTTTAGGGACAGGGGGCAGGTACGAGCAGTACTTC	CASSLGTGGRYEQYF
TRBJ2-5	.	.	TRBV12-3/TRBV12-4	TGTGCCAGCAATCCCAACGTGGGTACACAAGAGACCCAGTACTTC	CASNPNVGTQETQYF
TRBJ2-7	few	.	TRBV20-1	TGCAGTGCTAGAACCGACGAGGTCTACGAGCAGTACTTC	CSARTDEVYEQYF
TRBJ2-5	few	.	TRBV5-1	TGCGCCAGCAGCTTGGCAGGGGCGAAACAAGAGACCCAGTACTTC	CASSLAGAKQETQYF
TRBJ2-1	.	TRBD2	TRBV6-6	TGTGCCAGCAGTTGCCGACTAGCGGGGGGGGAAGATGAGCAGTTCTTC	CASSCRLAGGEDEQFF
TRBJ1-2	.	.	TRBV6-5	TGTGCCAGCAGTTACTCGCGAACAGGGCGTCCCTACTATGGCTACACCTTC	CASSYSRTGRPYYGYTF
TRBJ1-4	once	TRBD1	TRBV7-9	TGTGCCAGCAGGCAGACAGGGGCCCAAGTGGTGTTTTTT	CASRQTGAQVVFF
TRBJ2-7	.	TRBD2	TRBV5-1	TGCGCCAGCAGCTTAACTAGCGGGGCTTACTACGAGCAGTACTTC	CASSLTSGAYYEQYF
TRBJ2-3	.	.	TRBV9	TGTGCCAGCAGCGTACTCGGGGGGCCTAGCACAGATACGCAGTATTTT	CASSVLGGPSTDTQYF
TRBJ2-1	.	TRBD2	TRBV20-1	TGCAGTGCTAGCGGGGGGACTAGCGCCCGGGGTGAGCAGTTCTTC	CSASGGTSARGEQFF
TRBJ2-4	.	.	TRBV2	TGTGCCATTACGGCCCCCGGGACATCCAAAAACATTCAGTACTTC	CAITAPGTSKNIQYF
TRBJ2-1	.	.	TRBV11-2	TGTGCCAGCAGCTTAGCCAGGGGGGCATCCTACAATGAGCAGTTCTTC	CASSLARGASYNEQFF
TRBJ2-1	many	TRBD2	TRBV6-5	TGTGCCAGCAGTTCGCAACTAGCGGGAGGGCCAGGAGGTGAGCAGTTCTTC	CASSSQLAGGPGGEQFF
TRBJ2-3	few	.	TRBV20-1	TGCAGTGCTAGAGATGTGAACCTCGATACGCAGTATTTT	CSARDVNLDTQYF
TRBJ2-5	.	.	TRBV21-1	TGTGCCAGCAGCAAAGGTATAAAAGCCTTCGAAGAGACCCAGTACTTC	CASSKGIKAFEETQYF
TRBJ2-7	.	TRBD1	TRBV27	TGTGCCAGCAGGACCACAAGACAGGGAACTTCCTACGAGCAGTACTTC	CASRTTRQGTSYEQYF
TRBJ1-1	.	TRBD1	TRBV18	TGTGCCAGCTCATCGACATGGACAGGACGGAACACTGAAGCTTTCTTT	CASSSTWTGRNTEAFF
TRBJ2-3	.	TRBD1	TRBV3-1	TGTGCCAGCAGCCAAGATTTCCGACAGGGGACGACAGATACGCAGTATTTT	CASSQDFRQGTTDTQYF
TRBJ1-4	.	.	TRBV18	TGTGCCACCTCACTCCTTCCTTTGGGTAATGAAAAACTGTTTTTT	CATSLLPLGNEKLFF
TRBJ1-1	.	TRBD1	TRBV7-2	TGTGCCAGCAGTCGGACAGGGATGGGCACTGAAGCTTTCTTT	CASSRTGMGTEAFF
TRBJ1-1	.	.	TRBV7-6	TGTGCCAGCAGCGTTTATGGGGCGAACACTGAAGCTTTCTTT	CASSVYGANTEAFF
TRBJ2-3	many	.	TRBV29-1	TGCAGCGTGGCCTCCGGCGGTACGCAGTATTTT	CSVASGGTQYF
TRBJ2-1	many	.	TRBV6-5	TGTGCCAGCAAACCACAGGGTTACGGCGATGAGCAGTTCTTC	CASKPQGYGDEQFF
TRBJ1-4	.	TRBD1	TRBV6-6	TGTGCCAGCAGTTACCGCCCGAGGGACAGGGGTAAAGAAAAACTGTTTTTT	CASSYRPRDRGKEKLFF
TRBJ2-7	.	TRBD1	TRBV5-4	TGTGCCAGCAGCACCACCGGACAGGGCACCTACGAGCAGTACTTC	CASSTTGQGTYEQYF
TRBJ1-2	.	.	TRBV12-3/TRBV12-4	TGTGCCAGCAGTTCCCTGAGCAGTGGCTACACCTTC	CASSSLSSGYTF
TRBJ2-1	once	.	TRBV10-3	TGTGCCATCAGTGAGTCGGGATTAGGGGCTGTCGATGAGCAGTTCTTC	CAISESGLGAVDEQFF
TRBJ2-1	once	.	TRBV9	TGTGCCAGCAGCGTAGGGACCGTCTCCTACAATGAGCAGTTCTTC	CASSVGTVSYNEQFF
TRBJ2-5	.	.	TRBV28	TGTGCCAGCAGTTTAAGAAGGAACCTCCAAGAGACCCAGTACTTC	CASSLRRNLQETQYF